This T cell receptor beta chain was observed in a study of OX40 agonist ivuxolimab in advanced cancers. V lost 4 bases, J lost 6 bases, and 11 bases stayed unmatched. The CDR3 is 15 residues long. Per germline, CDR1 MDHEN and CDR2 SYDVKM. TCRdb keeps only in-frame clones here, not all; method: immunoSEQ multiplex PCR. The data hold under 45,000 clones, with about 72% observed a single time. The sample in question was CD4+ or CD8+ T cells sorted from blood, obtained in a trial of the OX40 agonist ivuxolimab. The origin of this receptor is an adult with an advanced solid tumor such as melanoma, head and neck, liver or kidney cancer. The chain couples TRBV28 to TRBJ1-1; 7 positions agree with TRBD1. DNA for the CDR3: TGTGCCAGCAGTTCAGTCGAGACAGGGATGGCTGAAGCTTTCTTT. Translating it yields CASSSVETGMAEAFF. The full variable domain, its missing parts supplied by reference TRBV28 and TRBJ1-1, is DVKVTQSSRYLVKRTGEKVFLECVQDMDHENMFWYRQDPGLGLRLIYFSYDVKMKEKGDIPEGYSVSREKKERFSLILESASTNQTSMYLCASSSVETGMAEAFFGQGTRLTVV.